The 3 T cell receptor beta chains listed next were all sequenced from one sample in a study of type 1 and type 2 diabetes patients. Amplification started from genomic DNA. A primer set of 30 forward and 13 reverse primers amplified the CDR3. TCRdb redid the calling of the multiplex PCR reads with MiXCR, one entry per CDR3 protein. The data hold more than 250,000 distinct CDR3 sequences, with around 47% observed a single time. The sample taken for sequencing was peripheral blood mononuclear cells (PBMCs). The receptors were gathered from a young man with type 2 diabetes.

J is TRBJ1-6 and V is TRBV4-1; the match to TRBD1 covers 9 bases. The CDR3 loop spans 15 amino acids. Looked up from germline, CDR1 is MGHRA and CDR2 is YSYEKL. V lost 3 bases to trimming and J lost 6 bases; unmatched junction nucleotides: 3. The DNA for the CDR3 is TGCGCCAGCAGCCACCCGGGACAGGGTAATTCACCCCTCCACTTT. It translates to CASSHPGQGNSPLHF.

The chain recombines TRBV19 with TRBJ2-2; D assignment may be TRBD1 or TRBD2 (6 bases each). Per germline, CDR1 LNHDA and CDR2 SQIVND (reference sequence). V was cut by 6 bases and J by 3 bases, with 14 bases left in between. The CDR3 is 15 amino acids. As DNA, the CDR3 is TGTGCCAGTAGCTGGGGGGCTGGGGACACCGGGGAGCTGTTTTTT. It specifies CASSWGAGDTGELFF.

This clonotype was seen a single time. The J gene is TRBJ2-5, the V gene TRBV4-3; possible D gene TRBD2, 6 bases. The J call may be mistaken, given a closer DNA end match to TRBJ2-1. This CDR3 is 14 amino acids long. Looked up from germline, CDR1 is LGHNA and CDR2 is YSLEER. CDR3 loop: CASSQELAPNEQFF. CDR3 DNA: TGCGCCAGCAGCCAAGAACTAGCCCCCAATGAGCAGTTCTTC.